These T cell receptor beta chains were read from a single sample in a study of Graves' ophthalmopathy and Graves' hyperthyroidism. TCRdb reprocessed the multiplex PCR reads via MiXCR and lists one record per CDR3 protein. The profile covers 650,000 to 900,000 distinct CDR3 sequences, with around 40% appearing a single time and 44% taken by the ten largest. The source material was peripheral blood. These receptors came from an adult man with Graves' ophthalmopathy. CDR3s include the opening cysteine and the closing phenylalanine or tryptophan. The D gene is left open where the match is weak. The size of a clone is reported for some rows only, either as once, few or many, or as a class for expanded clones.

d_call	clone_size	j_call	v_call	cdr3_nt	cdr3_aa
.	once	TRBJ2-2	TRBV20-1	TGCAGTGCTAGAGATAAGGGGCAGGGCTCTAACACCGGGGAGCTGTTTTTT	CSARDKGQGSNTGELFF
.	.	TRBJ2-2	TRBV7-9	TGTGCCAGTAGTCGGGACTGGTCCACGTCCGGGGAGCTGTTTTTT	CASSRDWSTSGELFF
.	many	TRBJ1-4	TRBV2	TGTGCCAGCAGTGTACGAGGGGACAATGAAAAACTGTTTTTT	CASSVRGDNEKLFF
.	many	TRBJ1-2	TRBV7-9	TGTGCCAGCAGCTTGCAGGAAGACTATGGCTACACCTTC	CASSLQEDYGYTF
TRBD2	.	TRBJ2-7	TRBV2	TGTGCCACCGCGAGGACTAGCGGGGGCTACGAGCAGTACTTC	CATARTSGGYEQYF
.	few	TRBJ2-2	TRBV7-6	TGTGCCAGCGCCGGGACACCGAACACCGGGGAGCTGTTTTTT	CASAGTPNTGELFF
.	few	TRBJ1-3	TRBV9	TGTGCCAGCAGCGTAGGGGACGCGCGAGGGTGGCCATCATCTGGAAACACCATATATTTT	CASSVGDARGWPSSGNTIYF
.	many	TRBJ1-1	TRBV7-8	TGTGCCAGCAGCTTAGCGATGAGCAACACTGAAGCTTTCTTT	CASSLAMSNTEAFF
TRBD2	.	TRBJ2-5	TRBV6-4	TGTGCCAGCAGGCTGGGGGGGGATGAGACCCAGTACTTC	CASRLGGDETQYF
TRBD1	many	TRBJ1-1	TRBV7-3	TGTGCCAGCAGCCCGACAGGGGGCATGAACACTGAAGCTTTCTTT	CASSPTGGMNTEAFF
TRBD2	many	TRBJ2-7	TRBV11-2	TGTGCCAGCAGCTTAGGGCGGGAGCAAGTCCAGTACTTC	CASSLGREQVQYF
.	many	TRBJ1-6	TRBV20-1	TGCAGTGACAAGGGGGGAGTAGGATCACCCCTCCACTTT	CSDKGGVGSPLHF
TRBD1	once	TRBJ2-5	TRBV29-1	TGCAGCGTCCAACAGGGGTACCAAGAGACCCAGTACTTC	CSVQQGYQETQYF
TRBD1	many	TRBJ1-4	TRBV7-9	TGTGCCAGCAGTCCTACAGGGGCTTTCGTGGAAAAACTGTTTTTT	CASSPTGAFVEKLFF
TRBD1	once	TRBJ1-1	TRBV25-1	TGTGCCAGCAGTTCGGGCGGGACAGGGACGCATGAAGCTTTCTTT	CASSSGGTGTHEAFF
.	few	TRBJ2-2	TRBV7-9	TGTGCCAGCCAGAGGGACTCCATCACCGGGGAGCTGTTTTTT	CASQRDSITGELFF
TRBD1	.	TRBJ2-7	TRBV19	TGTGCCAGCAGCCAGGCGACAGGGACCTACGAGCAGTACTTC	CASSQATGTYEQYF
.	.	TRBJ2-5	TRBV7-2	TGTGCCAGCAGCTTAGCAACGGGGATTGGAGAGACCCAGTACTTC	CASSLATGIGETQYF
.	.	TRBJ2-5	TRBV7-2	TGTGCCAGCAGCTTAGGGCGTACCCTCCAAGAGACCCAGTACTTC	CASSLGRTLQETQYF
TRBD1	.	TRBJ1-4	TRBV9	TGTGCCAGCAGCGGATCCGGGACAGGGGATGAAAAACTGTTTTTT	CASSGSGTGDEKLFF
.	many	TRBJ1-6	TRBV6-4	TGTGCCAGCAGTGTTTCGACAGGAGGGTCACCCCTCCACTTT	CASSVSTGGSPLHF
.	once	TRBJ2-7	TRBV19	TGTGCCAGTAGTATAGATCACAGGAGCCTCTACGAGCAGTACTTC	CASSIDHRSLYEQYF
.	.	TRBJ2-6	TRBV27	TGTGCCAGTGGCACAGGGTCCATATCTGGGGCCAACGTCCTGACTTTC	CASGTGSISGANVLTF
TRBD2	.	TRBJ2-5	TRBV20-1	TGCAGTGCCCCGCTAGCGGGACTCGAGACCCAGTACTTC	CSAPLAGLETQYF
TRBD1	.	TRBJ2-7	TRBV12-3/TRBV12-4	TGTGCCAGCAGGTCACAGGGGGTCCCCTCCTACGAGCAGTACTTC	CASRSQGVPSYEQYF
.	many	TRBJ1-1	TRBV10-3	TGTGCCATAGGAATGGGTGAAGCTTTCTTT	CAIGMGEAFF
.	.	TRBJ1-1	TRBV6-2/TRBV6-3	TGTGCCAGCACCCCTTTTCGGCAGGCAGAAGCTTTCTTT	CASTPFRQAEAFF